Listed below are T cell receptor beta chains from one sample, sequenced in a study of T cell changes during pregnancy in multiple sclerosis. Profiling relied on immunoSEQ multiplex PCR, and the TCRdb table lists in-frame clones only, not all of them. The data show about 89,000 clones, about 91% seen once. The specimen comprised peripheral blood, sampled after pregnancy. The receptor set was obtained from a female donor in good health, enrolled as a control in a pregnancy study. Each CDR3 is given with its conserved first and last residue. A D gene is named only where the DNA matches it firmly. Rows give clone size only sometimes, using once, few, many, or a class for an expanded clone.

d_gene	v_gene	j_gene	abundance	CDR3nt	CDR3aa
-	TRBV6-5	TRBJ1-1	-	TGTGCCAGCAGAAGCACAGGGTTCACTGAAGCTTTCTTT	CASRSTGFTEAFF
-	TRBV5-1	TRBJ2-2	once	TGCGCCAGCGGGGACACAGGGATTAACACCGGGGAGCTGTTTTTT	CASGDTGINTGELFF
-	TRBV6-5	TRBJ1-1	-	TGTGCCAGCAGTGAAAGGGAGGGTACTGAAGCTTTCTTT	CASSEREGTEAFF
-	TRBV9	TRBJ1-4	-	TGTGCCAGCAGCCCCCAGGGCGGGGGTAGTGAAAAACTGTTTTTT	CASSPQGGGSEKLFF
TRBD2	TRBV10-3	TRBJ2-3	-	TGTGCCATTGGGAGACTAGCGGGAGGATCCACAGATACGCAGTATTTT	CAIGRLAGGSTDTQYF
-	TRBV7-2	TRBJ2-2	-	TGTGCCAGCAGCTTATCCAGTGACACCGGGGAGCTGTTTTTT	CASSLSSDTGELFF
-	TRBV6-6	TRBJ1-1	-	TGTGCCAGCAGTTACACCAGGACAGCGAACACTGAAGCTTTCTTT	CASSYTRTANTEAFF
-	TRBV2	TRBJ2-7	-	TGTGCCAGCTGCTACGCCCTGAGAGGGGAGCAGTACTTC	CASCYALRGEQYF
-	TRBV5-5	TRBJ2-7	-	TGTGCCAGCAGCTTGGCCTGGGGCACCTCCTACGAGCAGTACTTC	CASSLAWGTSYEQYF
-	TRBV6-5	TRBJ2-1	-	TGTGCCAGCAGTTACGACAGCGACCCCTCCTACAATGAGCAGTTCTTC	CASSYDSDPSYNEQFF
-	TRBV11-2	TRBJ2-5	-	TGTGCCAGCAGCCCGTCCAGGGTCCAAGAGACCCAGTACTTC	CASSPSRVQETQYF
TRBD2	TRBV28	TRBJ2-4	-	TGTGCCAGCAGGCCTACTAGCGGGAGTCGGCCTGGATGGTTC	CASRPTSGSRPGWF
TRBD2	TRBV19	TRBJ2-7	-	TGTGCCAGTAGTATTGTCGGACTAGGTGGCGAGCAGTACTTC	CASSIVGLGGEQYF
-	TRBV16	TRBJ1-5	-	TGTGCCAGTAGACGGGAGGAAACCAATCAGCCCCAGCATTTT	CASRREETNQPQHF
-	TRBV5-1	TRBJ2-5	-	TGCGCCAGCAGCCCCGGAGAGTACCAAGAGACCCAGTACTTC	CASSPGEYQETQYF
TRBD1	TRBV11-2	TRBJ1-2	-	TGTGCCAGCAGCACTAGGCGGAAGGACAGGGGGAACTATGGCTACACCTTC	CASSTRRKDRGNYGYTF
TRBD1	TRBV7-9	TRBJ2-7	-	TGTGCCAGCAGCTCGGGACAGGGGACCTACGAGCAGTACTTC	CASSSGQGTYEQYF
-	TRBV6-5	TRBJ1-2	-	TGTGCCAGCAGGGTTCAGGGGTCGACTAACTATGGCTACACCTTC	CASRVQGSTNYGYTF
-	TRBV18	TRBJ2-1	-	TGTGCCAGCTCACCAGGGTTCGCGGGGGACAACAATGAGCAGTTCTTC	CASSPGFAGDNNEQFF
TRBD1	TRBV19	TRBJ2-2	-	TGTGCCAGTAGTTTACTTACAGGGGCGAACACCGGGGAGCTGTTTTTT	CASSLLTGANTGELFF
-	TRBV7-9	TRBJ1-1	once	TGTGCCAGCAGCTTACCCGAGGTGAGCACTGAAGCTTTCTTT	CASSLPEVSTEAFF
TRBD1	TRBV6-4	TRBJ2-5	-	TGTGCCAGCAGTCGGGACAGGGGAGAGACCCAGTACTTC	CASSRDRGETQYF
-	TRBV28	TRBJ2-2	-	TGTGCCAGCAGTATATCAGGGGCCGGGGAGCTGTTTTTT	CASSISGAGELFF
-	TRBV18	TRBJ2-3	-	TGTGCCAGCTCACCTGGCGGTGATACGCAGTATTTT	CASSPGGDTQYF
-	TRBV19	TRBJ2-1	-	TGTGCCAGTAGTGCACAGGGACCCCAGGGGCAGTTCTTC	CASSAQGPQGQFF
TRBD1	TRBV11-1	TRBJ1-3	few	TGTGCCAGCAGCGCGACAGGGGATCCTGGAAACACCATATATTTT	CASSATGDPGNTIYF
-	TRBV7-9	TRBJ1-4	-	TGTGCCAGCAGCCTGAGGGGAGGCGAGAGGCGCGGTGAAAAACTGTTTTTT	CASSLRGGERRGEKLFF
TRBD2	TRBV15	TRBJ2-3	-	TGTGCCACCAGCAGAGAGGGCGGGAGGCTCACAGATACGCAGTATTTT	CATSREGGRLTDTQYF
-	TRBV9	TRBJ2-5	-	TGTGCCAGCAGCGTAAGCGGTACTAGCAGTCAAGAGACCCAGTACTTC	CASSVSGTSSQETQYF
-	TRBV6-5	TRBJ1-2	-	TGTGCCAGCAGTTACGGAGGAGGGAGAGGCTACACCTTC	CASSYGGGRGYTF
-	TRBV29-1	TRBJ2-3	-	TGCAGCGTTGAACGCTCTAGGGGTACGCAGTATTTT	CSVERSRGTQYF
-	TRBV9	TRBJ2-3	-	TGTGCCAGCAGCGTAGGCCTCACTGGAGGCACAGATACGCAGTATTTT	CASSVGLTGGTDTQYF
-	TRBV5-1	TRBJ1-1	-	TGCGCCAGCAGCTCAATGGTACAGTCAATGAACACTGAAGCTTTCTTT	CASSSMVQSMNTEAFF
-	TRBV5-1	TRBJ2-7	-	TGCGCCAGCAGCATAGGACAGACAGCCTACGAGCAGTACTTC	CASSIGQTAYEQYF
-	TRBV6-1	TRBJ2-5	-	TGTGCCAGCGCAAGGACTTCCCAAGAGACCCAGTACTTC	CASARTSQETQYF
TRBD2	TRBV18	TRBJ2-7	-	TGTGCCAGCTCACCACGTCTAGCGGGAGGCGAGCAGTACTTC	CASSPRLAGGEQYF